The clone carrying this T cell receptor beta chain was detected only a few times. The sample originates from a study of T-cell memory formation after mild COVID-19. CDR1 is SGHTA, CDR2 FQGNSA, per germline. The V end lost 3 bases, the J end lost 0 bases, and 10 bases lay between the germline ends. The CDR3 loop spans 15 amino acids. TCRdb independently ran MiXCR on the 5' RACE reads; one entry per CDR3 protein. The repertoire includes under 300,000 distinct CDR3 sequences, 16% of them detected once, and approximately 3.4% sits in the top ten. This clonotype was obtained from a man between 18 and 29 years old who had mild COVID-19 (a few samples of this study predate the infection). Cell type and time point are not known. The source material was PBMCs or a T cell subset sorted from them (not recorded which). The chain recombines TRBV7-2 with TRBJ2-3; D remains ambiguous. CDR3 nucleotide sequence: TGTGCCAGCAGCTTTGCTTATAGGAGCACAGATACGCAGTATTTT. Protein product: CASSFAYRSTDTQYF.